A selection of T cell receptor beta chains follows, all from one sample in a study of blood T cell repertoires in COVID-19. Sequenced by immunoSEQ multiplex PCR; TCRdb stores in-frame clones only, minus some. The table shows approximately 340,000 clones, with roughly 89% occurring only once. The sample consisted of peripheral blood. Every receptor here comes from a man aged 30-40 years with COVID-19, enrolled during active disease. CDR3s include the opening cysteine and the closing phenylalanine or tryptophan. Each record gives: clone size, J gene, V gene, D gene, CDR3 DNA, CDR3 protein. D genes are given only for firm matches. Part of the rows lack a size; the others show once, few, many or a class for expanded clones.

abundance: once; j_gene: TRBJ1-5; v_gene: TRBV2; d_gene: TRBD1; CDR3nt: TGTGCCAGCACCCGACAGGGGTTGATTAGTAGTAGAAATCAGCCCCAGCATTTT; CDR3aa: CASTRQGLISSRNQPQHF
abundance: once; j_gene: TRBJ2-3; v_gene: TRBV13; d_gene: .; CDR3nt: TGTGCCAGCAGCTTTGAGACGGAGTACACAGATACGCAGTATTTT; CDR3aa: CASSFETEYTDTQYF
abundance: .; j_gene: TRBJ2-3; v_gene: TRBV5-6; d_gene: TRBD2; CDR3nt: TGTGCCAGCAGCTTGGGACTAGCGGGAGGAGGAAGCACAGATACGCAGTATTTT; CDR3aa: CASSLGLAGGGSTDTQYF
abundance: .; j_gene: TRBJ2-3; v_gene: TRBV18; d_gene: TRBD1; CDR3nt: TGTGCCAGCTCACCACGGGACAGGGGAGCAGATACGCAGTATTTT; CDR3aa: CASSPRDRGADTQYF
abundance: few; j_gene: TRBJ1-1; v_gene: TRBV5-8; d_gene: .; CDR3nt: TGTGCCAGCAGCTACAGGGATAAGAACACTGAAGCTTTCTTT; CDR3aa: CASSYRDKNTEAFF
abundance: .; j_gene: TRBJ1-1; v_gene: TRBV6-6; d_gene: .; CDR3nt: TGTGCCAGCAGGCCTGGGGGGGCGCGGGCTTTCTTT; CDR3aa: CASRPGGARAFF
abundance: .; j_gene: TRBJ2-7; v_gene: TRBV6-6; d_gene: .; CDR3nt: TGTGCCAGCAGTTTAACCCAGGGGAGGGGCGAGCAGTACTTC; CDR3aa: CASSLTQGRGEQYF
abundance: .; j_gene: TRBJ2-2; v_gene: TRBV5-6; d_gene: TRBD1; CDR3nt: TGTGCCAGCAGCTTCCGGGACAGGAAGACCGGGGAGCTGTTTTTT; CDR3aa: CASSFRDRKTGELFF
abundance: many; j_gene: TRBJ1-1; v_gene: TRBV5-6; d_gene: .; CDR3nt: TGTGCCAGCAGCCCCGTGGGGGCGCAGGTCACTGAAGCTTTCTTT; CDR3aa: CASSPVGAQVTEAFF
abundance: once; j_gene: TRBJ2-7; v_gene: TRBV7-2; d_gene: .; CDR3nt: TGTGCCAGCAGCTTAGCGCCTTCGTCTAGCGCAACATACGAGCAGTACTTC; CDR3aa: CASSLAPSSSATYEQYF
abundance: .; j_gene: TRBJ1-1; v_gene: TRBV6-5; d_gene: .; CDR3nt: TGTGCCAGCACCCCGGGGGGGGAGAACACTGAAGCTTTCTTT; CDR3aa: CASTPGGENTEAFF
abundance: .; j_gene: TRBJ2-5; v_gene: TRBV19; d_gene: .; CDR3nt: TGTGCCAGTAGTAGAATCAGGAACCGAAAAGAGACCCAGTACTTC; CDR3aa: CASSRIRNRKETQYF
abundance: .; j_gene: TRBJ2-7; v_gene: TRBV5-4; d_gene: TRBD1; CDR3nt: TGTGCCAGCAGCTCGGGACAGTTGAGCTCCTACGAGCAGTACTTC; CDR3aa: CASSSGQLSSYEQYF
abundance: .; j_gene: TRBJ2-7; v_gene: TRBV28; d_gene: TRBD2; CDR3nt: TGTGCCAGCATCCCAGAATCGAGCGGGAGGGCGTCAGCCTACGAGCAGTACTTC; CDR3aa: CASIPESSGRASAYEQYF